This T cell receptor (beta chain) was sequenced during a study of OX40 agonist ivuxolimab in advanced cancers. Assay used: immunoSEQ multiplex PCR; TCRdb lists only in-frame clones, some missing. The table includes 50,000 to 75,000 clones, around 86% detected once. As concerns this clone: No antigen is known for it. The identical CDR3 is also encoded by other nucleotide sequences in the sample.

Trimming took 0 bases from V and 9 from J; bases not matched to a gene: 7. Looked up from germline, CDR1 is SGHRS and CDR2 is YFSETQ. The CDR3 spans 16 residues. General study results and limits: On average, a greater number of expanded clones characterised CD8+ T cells relative to CD4+. Normalized expansion of T-cell clones was also low for some nonresponders.

This receptor was obtained from an adult with an advanced solid tumor such as melanoma, head and neck, liver or kidney cancer. The genes are TRBV5-1 and TRBJ2-1; 12 positions match TRBD2. Sequencing used CD4+ or CD8+ T cells sorted from blood, obtained in a trial of the OX40 agonist ivuxolimab. This CDR3 is CASSLGPSGGAGEQFF. DNA of the CDR3: TGCGCCAGCAGCTTGGGGCCTAGCGGGGGGGCTGGTGAGCAGTTCTTC.